This T cell receptor beta chain was sequenced in a study of technical replicates of blood from four donors. This clone was observed a handful of times. Here immunoSEQ multiplex PCR was the method, and the copy in TCRdb shows in-frame clones only, minus some. The sample lists approximately 82,000 clones, more than 85% occurring once. This TCR came from a human donor in good health. Some clones in this sample may be carry-over from other donors' samples. Input material: T cells isolated from PBMCs.

The CDR3 loop reads CASSSLRGNVKRGEETQYF. Written as DNA, the CDR3 is TGCGCCAGCAGCTCCCTCCGGGGGAACGTTAAGCGCGGAGAAGAGACCCAGTACTTC. This chain connects TRBV5-1 to TRBJ2-5, with a possible D match to TRBD2 (6 bases). Trimming removed 3 bases from V and 3 bases from J, with 27 bases in between. Germline values: CDR1 SGHRS, CDR2 YFSETQ. This CDR3 contains 19 residues.